The rows below give T cell receptor beta chains drawn from one sample of a study of CD8+ T cells in alopecia areata. The table came from immunoSEQ multiplex PCR; TCRdb's copy has only in-frame clones and leaves some out. Among over 100,000 clones listed, about 46% were seen once. The sequences come from CD8+ T cells sorted from blood, collected at week 0. Receptors were obtained from a human donor with alopecia areata. Each CDR3 is given with its conserved first and last residue. The D gene is left open where the match is weak. Size is stated for part of the rows, as once, few or many counts, or as a class when the clone is expanded.

V gene,clone size,D gene,J gene,CDR3 DNA,CDR3 protein
TRBV6-5,few,TRBD1,TRBJ1-5,TGTGCCAGCAGGTTCTCAGGGGGGAGCAATCAGCCCCAGCATTTT,CASRFSGGSNQPQHF
TRBV2,-,-,TRBJ2-2,TGTGCCAGCAGTGAACCAGGACTTGTCGGGGAGCTGTTTTTT,CASSEPGLVGELFF
TRBV27,-,-,TRBJ1-2,TGTGCCAGCAGTCCCTACCGTGATTTGCCTCCTAACTATGGCTACACCTTC,CASSPYRDLPPNYGYTF
TRBV19,few,-,TRBJ1-1,TGTGCCAGTAGTATACCCGGCACTGAAGCTTTCTTT,CASSIPGTEAFF
TRBV2,few,-,TRBJ2-3,TGTGCCAGGGCCCCGACTCCAGATACGCAGTATTTT,CARAPTPDTQYF
TRBV29-1,-,-,TRBJ1-2,TGCAGCGTTGAAGCTTCTAACTATGGCTACACCTTC,CSVEASNYGYTF
TRBV10-3,-,-,TRBJ2-1,TGTGCCATCAGTGAGCCGGGACGGACGGACAATGAGCAGTTCTTC,CAISEPGRTDNEQFF
TRBV5-1,few,-,TRBJ2-1,TGCGCCAGCAGCCCCTGGGGGGCGAATGAGGGGTTCTTC,CASSPWGANEGFF
TRBV27,few,-,TRBJ2-1,TGTGCCAGCAGTCCCCTCTACCTCCATGAGCAGTTCTTC,CASSPLYLHEQFF
TRBV6-5,-,-,TRBJ1-2,TGTGCCAGCAGTTACGGCGATGGCTACACCTTC,CASSYGDGYTF
TRBV19,-,TRBD1,TRBJ1-5,TGTGCCAGTAGCCCGACAGGGTATAGCAATCAGCCCCAGCATTTT,CASSPTGYSNQPQHF
TRBV11-2,-,TRBD1,TRBJ1-1,TGTGCCAGCAGCCCGTGGGACAGGGAAGTGTACACTGAAGCTTTCTTT,CASSPWDREVYTEAFF
TRBV15,few,TRBD1,TRBJ1-2,TGTGCCACCAGCACCGGGACAGGCGAGAACTATGGCTACACCTTC,CATSTGTGENYGYTF
TRBV5-1,few,-,TRBJ2-5,TGCGCCAGCAGCCCCGGACAGCGAGTGGGCCAAGAGACCCAGTACTTC,CASSPGQRVGQETQYF
TRBV30,-,TRBD1,TRBJ2-7,TGTGCCTGTCTCCACTCCCCGGGACAGGGGGCTTACGAGCAGTACTTC,CACLHSPGQGAYEQYF
TRBV5-6,-,-,TRBJ2-4,TGTGCCAGCAGCTCCGGTTCCCTAGGGGCCAAAAACATTCAGTACTTC,CASSSGSLGAKNIQYF
TRBV4-3,few,-,TRBJ2-2,TGCGCCAGCAGCCAAGGGGTAGGGTCCACCGGGGAGCTGTTTTTT,CASSQGVGSTGELFF
TRBV7-3,few,-,TRBJ2-1,TGTGCCAGCAGCTTAGAGGCTCTTGGGGAGCAGTTCTTC,CASSLEALGEQFF
TRBV13,-,TRBD1,TRBJ2-7,TGTGCCAGCAGCACCGACAGGGGCGACGAGCAGTACTTC,CASSTDRGDEQYF
TRBV2,few,-,TRBJ1-6,TGTGCCAGCAGTGATCCGAGCTCCTATAATTCACCCCTCCACTTT,CASSDPSSYNSPLHF
TRBV14,-,-,TRBJ1-1,TGTGCCAGCAGCCAGGGACGGCAGAACACTGAAGCTTTCTTT,CASSQGRQNTEAFF
TRBV29-1,-,-,TRBJ1-3,TGCAGCGTTGAAGTAGGGACTGGAAACACCATATATTTT,CSVEVGTGNTIYF
TRBV4-1,-,TRBD2,TRBJ2-5,TGCGCCAGCAGCCCCGCTAGCGGGGGTTACCCGGAGACCCAGTACTTC,CASSPASGGYPETQYF
TRBV4-2,few,TRBD2,TRBJ2-3,TGTGCCAGCAGCCAATTCGGAGCGGGGACTAACACAGATACGCAGTATTTT,CASSQFGAGTNTDTQYF
TRBV5-1,few,-,TRBJ2-3,TGCGCCAGCAGCTTCACAGATACGCAGTATTTT,CASSFTDTQYF
TRBV29-1,-,-,TRBJ1-1,TGCAGCGCCGCGTGGGGTACTGAAGCTTTCTTT,CSAAWGTEAFF
TRBV18,-,TRBD2,TRBJ2-3,TGTGCCAGCTCAACTAGCGGGGGCACAGATACGCAGTATTTT,CASSTSGGTDTQYF
TRBV4-1,-,-,TRBJ2-5,TGCGCCAGCAGCCAAGATCTAGAGGAGACCCAGTACTTC,CASSQDLEETQYF
TRBV27,-,TRBD1,TRBJ1-5,TGTGCCAGCAGTTTACTCGGGACAGGGGCTATTCAGCCCCAGCATTTT,CASSLLGTGAIQPQHF
TRBV6-5,-,-,TRBJ2-1,TGTGCCAGCAGCTTTGCCGGGCTTAACAATGAGCAGTTCTTC,CASSFAGLNNEQFF